This T cell receptor beta chain was found in a study of cytomegalovirus exposure and HLA in healthy donors. The PCR employed 60 Vbeta primers together with 13 Jbeta primers. Measured with immunoSEQ multiplex PCR; TCRdb has only the in-frame clones, and not every one. The table has roughly 160,000 clones, more than 70% seen once. Per germline, CDR1 WSHSY and CDR2 SAAADI. CDR3 length: 13 residues. Trimming took off 9 bases at V and 1 base at J, with 11 bases between the two ends. In regard to this clone: What it binds is unknown.

Notes on the study in general: Associated with cytomegalovirus, according to the listing, were fewer than 200 TCR beta chains. A highly shared variant cluster was judged a likely technical artifact. CMV serostatus alone was available as immune exposure information. Reportedly, TCR beta sequences accurately predicted HLA-A and HLA-B alleles in most subjects.

Source material: PBMCs. The receptor was derived from a young man in good health and CMV-seronegative. The chain couples TRBV10-2 to TRBJ2-3, with D tentatively TRBD2 (6 bases). The CDR3 sequence is CASEASGTDTQYF. CDR3 nucleotide sequence: TGCGCCAGTGAGGCTAGCGGCACAGATACGCAGTATTTT.